The next 4 T cell receptor beta chains were all read from a single sample in a study of OX40 agonist ivuxolimab in advanced cancers. TCRdb keeps only in-frame clones here, not all; method: immunoSEQ multiplex PCR. The sample has about 49,000 clones; around 80% are singletons. This material consisted of CD4+ or CD8+ T cells sorted from blood, taken in a trial of the OX40 agonist ivuxolimab. The receptors here all came from an adult with an advanced solid tumor such as melanoma, head and neck, liver or kidney cancer.

The chain recombines TRBV13 with TRBJ2-7, with TRBD2 identical over 11 bases. CDR1 and CDR2 from the germline V gene are PRHDT and FYEKMQ (reference sequence). The J segment lost 3 bases and the V segment lost 3 bases, leaving 4 bases of the junction unmatched. The CDR3 totals 15 residues. CDR3 amino acids: CASSLGLADFYEQYF. The CDR3 bases are TGTGCCAGCAGCTTGGGACTAGCGGACTTCTACGAGCAGTACTTC.

This clone was seen a few times. A junction end diverges from the germline sequence, so it may reflect a read error. This chain joins TRBV5-1 and TRBJ2-7; D uncertain. This CDR3 is built from 11 residues. Germline loops: CDR1 SGHRS, CDR2 YFSETQ. The CDR3 here is CASSLSFEQYF. The DNA for the CDR3 is TGCGCCAGCAGCCTCTCCTTCGAGCAGTACTTC.

CDR3 DNA: TGCGCCAGCAGCGCGGGACAGGGGGGCGAGCAGTACTTC. This codes for CASSAGQGGEQYF. V and J are TRBV5-1 and TRBJ2-7, with TRBD1 matching over 11 bases. Germline values: CDR1 SGHRS, CDR2 YFSETQ. The CDR3 runs 13 residues. Losses at the gene ends were 4 bases for V and 6 bases for J; bases not matched to a gene: 3.

V usage is TRBV7-3 and J usage is TRBJ2-3; D is unclear. This CDR3 spans 12 amino acids. Trimming removed 5 bases from V and 2 bases from J, with 5 bases in between. Germline loops: CDR1 SGHTA, CDR2 FQGTGA. In DNA form, the CDR3 reads TGTGCCAGCAGCCCCAACACAGATACGCAGTATTTT. This codes for CASSPNTDTQYF.